The following is a TCR beta chain sequence with its context. Its antigen is not known. Researchers prepared the TCRbeta library using unique molecular identifiers, the study reports. TCRdb re-called the PCR reads through MiXCR, storing one row per CDR3 protein. The sample lists fewer than 550,000 distinct CDR3 sequences, about an eighth occurring once. These data originate in a study of T-cell reconstitution after alpha-beta-depleted transplantation in children. Findings of the study overall: After transplant, high TCRbeta diversity at day 60 in some patients arose from surviving recipient T cells and thymic progenitors. A year post-transplant, T-cell counts and diversity derived mostly from newly produced T cells. Expanded clones from the graft, numbering several hundred, reportedly supplied alpha-beta T cells about two months after transplant.

Sequencing was performed on PBMCs, mostly from graft donor cells, taken 180 days after TCRalphabeta/CD19-depleted stem cell transplant. The TCR sequence derives from a female patient aged 2 to 10 who had a stem cell transplant for aplastic anemia, so the T cells may come from the graft donor.

CDR3 region: CASSPRDSLQETQYF. Written as DNA, the CDR3 is TGTGCCAGCAGCCCCCGGGACAGCCTCCAAGAGACCCAGTACTTC. J is TRBJ2-5 and V is TRBV5-6; 7 bases map to TRBD1. CDR1 is SGHDT, CDR2 YYEEEE, per germline. The CDR3 is 15 amino acids. After removal of 4 bases from V and 1 base from J, the junction contained 7 bases not matched to a gene.